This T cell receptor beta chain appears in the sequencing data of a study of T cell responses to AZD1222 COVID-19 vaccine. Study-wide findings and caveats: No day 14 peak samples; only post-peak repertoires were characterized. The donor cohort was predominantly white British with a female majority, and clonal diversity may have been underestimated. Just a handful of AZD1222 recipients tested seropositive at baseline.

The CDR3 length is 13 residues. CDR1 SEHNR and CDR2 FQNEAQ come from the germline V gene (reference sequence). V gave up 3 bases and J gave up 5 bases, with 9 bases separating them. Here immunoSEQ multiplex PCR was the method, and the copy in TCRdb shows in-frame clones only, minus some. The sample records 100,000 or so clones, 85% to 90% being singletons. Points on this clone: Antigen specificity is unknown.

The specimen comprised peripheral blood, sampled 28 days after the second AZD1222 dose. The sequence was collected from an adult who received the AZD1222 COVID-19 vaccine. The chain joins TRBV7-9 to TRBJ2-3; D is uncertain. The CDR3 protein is CASSFPTIDTQYF. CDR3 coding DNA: TGTGCCAGCAGCTTCCCCACTATAGATACGCAGTATTTT.